The 12 T cell receptor beta chains given below trace back to one sample, sequenced in a study of shared clonotypes between healthy human individuals. This table comes from immunoSEQ multiplex PCR, and its TCRdb copy is limited to in-frame clones, with some not included. The sample contains roughly 2,300,000 clones, roughly 92% of which appear only once. Sequencing used naive CD4+ T cells from PBMCs. Subset noted: CD45RA+ positively selected. Every receptor here comes from a man aged 18 to 30 in good health. Some clones in this sample may be carry-over from other donors' samples.

This chain connects TRBV5-1 to TRBJ2-3; 14 bases map to TRBD2. The CDR3 contains 18 residues. The junction had 7 bases not matched to a gene; V was cut back by 0 bases and J by 4 bases. CDR1 and CDR2 from the germline V gene are SGHRS and YFSETQ. The CDR3 nucleotides read TGCGCCAGCAGCTTGGGACTAGCGGGAGGGCCAAGGTCAGATACGCAGTATTTT. The encoded protein is CASSLGLAGGPRSDTQYF.

The CDR3 region is CASTPQGREGYTF. CDR3 nucleotide sequence: TGTGCCAGCACCCCACAGGGCAGGGAGGGCTACACCTTC. This chain connects TRBV6-1 to TRBJ1-2, with D possibly matching TRBD1 (6 bases). Germline V CDR1 and CDR2: MNHNS, SASEGT. The ends were cut back, 7 bases at V and 8 bases at J, with 17 bases in the middle. The CDR3 spans 13 residues.

The chain is built from TRBV28 and TRBJ2-7; the match to TRBD1 covers 9 bases. This CDR3 spans 15 amino acids. Per the germline V gene, CDR1 is MDHEN and CDR2 is SYDVKM. V gave up 7 bases and J gave up 4 bases; unmatched junction bases: 11. This chain's CDR3 is CASNVGQGRGYEQYF. The CDR3 DNA reads TGTGCCAGCAACGTGGGACAGGGCAGGGGGTACGAGCAGTACTTC.

V usage is TRBV6-5 and J usage is TRBJ2-5, with D unclear. The DNA end lines up better with TRBJ2-7; the J call may be wrong. Germline CDR1 reads MNHEY; CDR2 reads SVGAGI. The CDR3 is 13 amino acids. The CDR3 here is CASSYRLDYEQYF. The CDR3 DNA is TGTGCCAGCAGTTACCGACTGGACTACGAGCAGTACTTC.

The rearrangement joins TRBV5-1 to TRBJ1-2, with D possibly being TRBD1 (5 bases). Trimming shortened V by 0 bases and J by 6 bases, and 18 bases separated the two germline ends. This CDR3 contains 16 residues. Germline V gene lookup returns CDR1 SGHRS and CDR2 YFSETQ. CDR3 coding DNA: TGCGCCAGCAGCTTGGTTTCCGGGGCAGGGATGGATGGCTACACCTTC. It specifies CASSLVSGAGMDGYTF.

In its sample, this clone was seen once. The V gene is TRBV4-1, the J gene TRBJ2-2; D ambiguous. Trimming cost V 0 bases and J 10 bases, with 9 bases left between them. The germline gives CDR1 MGHRA, CDR2 YSYEKL. The CDR3 has 13 amino acids. The CDR3: CASSQDLESELFF. The CDR3 nucleotides are TGCGCCAGCAGCCAAGATCTAGAGTCGGAGCTGTTTTTT.

The chain links TRBV7-2 to TRBJ2-3; 8 bases agree with TRBD1. CDR1 is SGHTA, CDR2 FQGNSA, per germline. The ends lost 4 bases at V and 4 bases at J; junction bases unmatched: 10. The CDR3 totals 16 residues. The CDR3, as DNA: TGTGCCAGCAGCTCCCCCAGGGGGCGCCGGGCAGATACGCAGTATTTT. Residues: CASSSPRGRRADTQYF.

The chain links TRBV2 to TRBJ2-1; TRBD2 agrees at 11 bases. Per germline, CDR1 SNHLY and CDR2 FYNNEI. This CDR3 spans 15 amino acids. V lost 7 bases, J lost 2 bases, and 4 bases stayed unmatched. CDR3 nucleotide sequence: TGTGCCAGCATCGGACTAGCGGGCCCCTACAATGAGCAGTTCTTC. Residues: CASIGLAGPYNEQFF.

V and J are TRBV19 and TRBJ1-2; 9 nucleotides agree with TRBD1. From germline, CDR1 is LNHDA and CDR2 SQIVND (reference sequence). The CDR3 has 16 residues. J was trimmed by 7 bases and V by 5 bases; bases with no gene match: 14. The CDR3, as DNA: TGTGCCAGTAGTTTGGGGATACAGGGGGCCGCCCTTGGCTACACCTTC. It codes for CASSLGIQGAALGYTF.

The DNA of the CDR3 is TGTGCCAGCAGTGAGTCCGGGACTAATTCCTACAATGAGCAGTTCTTC. Its translation: CASSESGTNSYNEQFF. The chain employs TRBV7-9 and TRBJ2-1; 7 bases fit TRBD2. The CDR3 is made up of 16 amino acids. Losses at the gene ends were 6 bases for V and 1 base for J; bases not matched to a gene: 9. The V gene's germline CDR1 is SEHNR and CDR2 FQNEAQ (reference sequence).

This chain links TRBV29-1 with TRBJ1-4; D remains unclear. V was shortened by 6 bases and J by 4 bases, with 12 bases between the two germline ends. Germline V CDR1 and CDR2: SQVTM, ANQGSEA. The CDR3 consists of 13 residues. The CDR3 sequence is CSVRGMFNEKLFF. The DNA of the CDR3 is TGCAGCGTCCGAGGGATGTTTAATGAAAAACTGTTTTTT.

Notes on this clone: The same CDR3 arises from other DNA sequences in this sample as well. The V and J genes are TRBV28 and TRBJ1-1; D gene uncertain. The V end was cut by 6 bases, the J end by 2 bases, with 10 bases between. Looked up from germline, CDR1 is MDHEN and CDR2 is SYDVKM. This CDR3 contains 13 residues. In nucleotides, the CDR3 is TGTGCCAGCAGCATTTCAGTAAACACTGAAGCTTTCTTT. Its protein product is CASSISVNTEAFF.